Sequencing of this T cell receptor (beta chain) was carried out in a study of persistence of HIV-infected CD4 T cells. Study results and caveats: Degenerate expanded CDR3beta sequences were enriched among CMV- and Gag-responding cells.

The immunoSEQ assay was version 4, run in survey mode. This table comes from immunoSEQ multiplex PCR, and its TCRdb copy is limited to in-frame clones, with some not included. In the table there are tens of thousands of clones, almost 85% of which are singletons. Germline loops: CDR1 SGHRS, CDR2 YFSETQ. The CDR3 contains 15 residues. Trimming stripped 4 bases from V and 1 base from J, with 14 bases between. For this clone: Its target is not known.

Lysates of CMV-infected fibroblasts at 10 ug/mL stimulated these cells. Memory cells lacking CD40L and CD69 with high CD45RO were sorted. This rearrangement joins TRBV5-1 to TRBJ1-1, with D possibly matching TRBD1 (6 bases). The starting material was CD4+ T cells sorted from PBMCs after roughly 17-hour stimulation, obtained from a patient who received antiretroviral therapy. The clonotype comes from an adult man with HIV who was CMV-seropositive. CDR3 coding DNA: TGCGCCAGCAGCCCTGGGGGCAGCGCGAACACTGAAGCTTTCTTT. Translated: CASSPGGSANTEAFF.